Each of the 26 T cell receptor beta chains below was sequenced from the same sample in a study of T-cell reconstitution after alpha-beta-depleted transplantation in children. A TCRbeta library incorporating unique molecular identifiers was prepared. From the PCR reads, TCRdb called clonotypes with MiXCR, one entry per CDR3 protein. The sample yields hundreds of thousands of distinct CDR3 sequences, 16% seen once. The sample here was PBMCs from the stem cell graft donor, taken from the stem cell graft. These receptors all stem from a human donor who donated a stem cell graft to a child with acute myeloid leukemia.

This chain links TRBV11-2 with TRBJ2-7; D ambiguous. The CDR3 covers 15 residues. Trimming removed 0 bases from V and 0 bases from J, with 9 bases in between. Germline assignment: CDR1 SGHAT and CDR2 FQNNGV. Here the CDR3 DNA reads TGTGCCAGCAGCTTAGATCCCCCAAGCTCCTACGAGCAGTACGTC. Protein: CASSLDPPSSYEQYV.

The gene calls are TRBV16 and TRBJ1-5; no clear D. The V and J ends lost 0 bases and 0 bases respectively, with 9 bases between them. CDR3 length: 16 residues. Germline CDR1 reads KGHSY; CDR2 reads FQNENV. The CDR3 region has the DNA TGTGCCAGCAGCCAATCGTGGAGCTATAGCAATCAGCCCCAGCATTTT. Amino acid sequence: CASSQSWSYSNQPQHF.

Many counts were recorded for this clonotype. This chain links TRBV24-1 with TRBJ1-1; D remains ambiguous. CDR3 length equals 13 residues. V lost 2 bases and J lost 0, with 3 bases in between. Per the germline V gene, CDR1 is KGHDR and CDR2 is SFDVKD. CDR3 DNA: TGTGCCACCAGTGATTCCTTGAACACTGAAGCTTTCTTT. It translates to CATSDSLNTEAFF.

This clonotype was recorded many times. The chain is built from TRBV27 and TRBJ1-1; no clear D. Germline-derived CDR1 and CDR2 are MNHEY and SMNVEV (reference sequence). Trimming removed 3 bases from V and 6 bases from J, with 11 bases in between. The CDR3 is 13 residues long. CDR3 sequence reads: CASSFNSEAEAFF. The CDR3, as DNA: TGTGCCAGCAGTTTCAACTCTGAGGCTGAAGCTTTCTTT.

The sample holds many counts of this clonotype. The chain employs TRBV29-1 and TRBJ2-1; TRBD2 matches at 7 bases. V shed 3 bases and J 4 bases; nucleotides not matched to a gene: 3. The CDR3 length is 13 residues. Germline V gene data show CDR1 as SQVTM and CDR2 as ANQGSEA. CDR3 residues: CSVETSRYNEQFF. CDR3 DNA sequence: TGCAGCGTTGAGACTAGCCGTTACAATGAGCAGTTCTTC.

This clonotype was observed a single time. The rearrangement joins TRBV11-3 to TRBJ2-7; D is unclear. Per germline, CDR1 SGHNT and CDR2 YENEEA. The V gene lost 3 bases and the J gene lost 6 bases, with 15 bases spanning the gap. The length of the CDR3 is 14 residues. The CDR3, as DNA: TGTGCCAGCAGCTTGAACTACGGAGAATTCGAGCAGTACTTC. This codes for CASSLNYGEFEQYF.

This chain uses TRBV12-3 or TRBV12-4 with TRBJ2-5, with TRBD2 as a possible D gene (6 bases). The CDR3 has 15 amino acids. V was shortened by 6 bases and J by 3 bases, with 17 bases between the two germline ends. This chain's CDR3 is CASSRLGLSKETQYF. The CDR3 DNA reads TGTGCCAGCAGCCGACTGGGACTTTCTAAAGAGACCCAGTACTTC.

This clonotype was detected many times. The chain combines TRBV20-1 with TRBJ2-5; no definite D call. The V end lost 4 bases, the J end lost 0 bases, and 15 bases lay between the germline ends. Germline lookup yields CDR1 DFQATT and CDR2 SNEGSKA (reference sequence). There are 15 residues in the CDR3. In DNA form, the CDR3 reads TGCAGTGCTAAGGTTCCCGTAGGCTACCAAGAGACCCAGTACTTC. This translates into CSAKVPVGYQETQYF.

This clonotype was counted ten times or more. The chain links TRBV4-2 to TRBJ2-5, with unresolved D. This CDR3 spans 14 amino acids. The V end lost 4 bases, the J end lost 0 bases, and 9 bases lay between the germline ends. Germline CDR1 and CDR2: LGHNA and YNFKEQ. CDR3 DNA sequence: TGTGCCAGCAGCCGAACAACGTACCAAGAGACCCAGTACTTC. Protein: CASSRTTYQETQYF.

This rearrangement joins TRBV3-1 to TRBJ1-1; 8 bases map to TRBD1. From germline, CDR1 is LGHDT and CDR2 YNNKEL (reference sequence). The ends lost 1 base at V and 7 bases at J; junction bases unmatched: 5. The CDR3 runs to 14 residues. The CDR3 DNA is TGTGCCAGCAGCCAAGCCGGACAGGGACTTGAAGCTTTCTTT. Its translation is CASSQAGQGLEAFF.

This clonotype was counted between two and nine times. The chain uses TRBV4-3 and TRBJ1-5; the D gene is possibly TRBD1 (5 bases). This CDR3 region has 16 residues. Germline V gene data show CDR1 as LGHNA and CDR2 as YSLEER. The V and J ends lost 0 bases and 2 bases respectively, with 11 bases between them. This CDR3 reads CASSQDLRVRNQPQHF. The CDR3 DNA reads TGCGCCAGCAGCCAAGATCTCAGGGTGCGCAATCAGCCCCAGCATTTT.

This clonotype has only a few counts. The chain recombines TRBV11-2 with TRBJ1-2, with TRBD1 matching over 8 bases. Looked up from germline, CDR1 is SGHAT and CDR2 is FQNNGV. J lost 4 bases, V lost 5 bases, and 9 bases had no gene match. The CDR3 length is 15 residues. For the CDR3, the DNA is TGTGCCAGCAGCCCAAACCGGGACAGGCCCTATGGCTACACCTTC. Protein product: CASSPNRDRPYGYTF.

The genes are TRBV6-2 or TRBV6-3 and TRBJ2-5; 7 positions match TRBD2. Trimming removed 2 bases from V and 0 bases from J; junction bases left unmatched: 6. Germline loops: CDR1 MNHEY, CDR2 SVGEGT. The CDR3 length is 16 residues. The CDR3 sequence is CASSYPTSWNQETQYF. DNA for the CDR3: TGTGCCAGCAGTTACCCGACTAGCTGGAACCAAGAGACCCAGTACTTC.

The chain uses TRBV20-1 and TRBJ2-2; D is ambiguous. Looked up from germline, CDR1 is DFQATT and CDR2 is SNEGSKA (reference sequence). Trimming shortened V by 1 base and J by 0 bases, and 12 bases separated the two germline ends. CDR3 length equals 16 residues. The CDR3 protein is CSARVDLIANTGELFF. As DNA, the CDR3 is TGCAGTGCTAGAGTAGATTTGATCGCGAACACCGGGGAGCTGTTTTTT.

This clonotype has just a few counts. The V call is TRBV20-1, the J call TRBJ2-7; 8 nucleotides agree with TRBD1. The CDR3 spans 11 residues. Germline V lookup: CDR1 DFQATT, CDR2 SNEGSKA (reference sequence). V gave up 6 bases and J gave up 7 bases; unmatched junction bases: 5. CDR3 in DNA: TGCAGTGCAACGGACAGGGCTGAGCAGTACGTC. Its translation is CSATDRAEQYV.

This clonotype was seen repeatedly, ten times or more. The chain recombines TRBV6-5 with TRBJ1-2, with unresolved D. Trimming cost V 2 bases and J 0 bases, with 10 bases left between them. The CDR3 covers 15 residues. Germline values: CDR1 MNHEY, CDR2 SVGAGI. Here the CDR3 reads CASSYGPLANYGYTF. In DNA form, the CDR3 reads TGTGCCAGCAGTTACGGCCCCTTAGCTAACTATGGCTACACCTTC.

This clonotype was recorded many times. In DNA, the CDR3 is TGCAGTGCCCCAGCGGGGGCCTTGAACACTGAAGCTTTCTTT. This sequence encodes CSAPAGALNTEAFF. The chain uses TRBV20-1 and TRBJ1-1, with TRBD1 as a possible D gene (6 bases). Germline V gene data show CDR1 as DFQATT and CDR2 as SNEGSKA (reference sequence). The germline V and J ends were trimmed by 6 bases and 0 bases, with 14 bases remaining between them. CDR3 length: 14 residues.

As concerns this clonotype: A much larger clone differs by one base, so this may be a read error. The chain joins TRBV29-1 to TRBJ2-7, with D perhaps matching TRBD1 (6 bases). The CDR3 runs to 12 residues. V shed 4 bases and J shed 7 bases, with 14 bases lying between them. Germline lookup yields CDR1 SQVTM and CDR2 ANQGSEA. CDR3 region: CSVGDTLIEQYF. In DNA, the CDR3 is TGCAGCGTTGGGGACACGCTAATTGAGCAGTACTTC.

Only a few counts were recorded for this clonotype. This chain connects TRBV20-1 to TRBJ1-4; 9 nucleotides agree with TRBD1. Germline V CDR1 and CDR2: DFQATT, SNEGSKA (reference sequence). V lost 2 bases to trimming and J lost 11 bases; unmatched junction nucleotides: 9. The CDR3 extends over 14 amino acids. The CDR3 is CSARNPGTGLKLFF. The CDR3 DNA is TGCAGTGCTAGAAACCCCGGGACAGGGCTGAAACTGTTTTTT.

With respect to this clonotype: Possible read error: a much larger clone is one base away. The chain links TRBV29-1 to TRBJ1-1; D gene unclear. Germline CDR1 reads SQVTM; CDR2 reads ANQGSEA. The CDR3 totals 11 residues. Trimming cost V 3 bases and J 11 bases, with 13 bases left between them. CDR3 DNA: TGCAGCGTTGACCGACTGATTGACGCTTTCTTT. Translated, it gives CSVDRLIDAFF.

CDR3 coding DNA: TGCAGCGTTCCTCCGGGACGGTCGATTGGAAACACCATATATTTT. Protein product: CSVPPGRSIGNTIYF. The rearrangement uses TRBV29-1 and TRBJ1-3, with D tentatively TRBD1 (5 bases). V shed 5 bases and J shed 3 bases, with 17 bases lying between them. CDR1 SQVTM and CDR2 ANQGSEA come from the germline V gene. This CDR3 is 15 amino acids long.

Many counts were recorded for this clonotype. The genes are TRBV20-1 and TRBJ2-5; D not resolved. The CDR3 sequence is 13 residues long. Germline lookup yields CDR1 DFQATT and CDR2 SNEGSKA (reference sequence). V dropped 5 bases and J dropped 2 bases, with 12 bases sitting between them. CDR3 amino acids: CSAPPTGQETQYF. CDR3 DNA: TGCAGTGCTCCTCCAACCGGTCAAGAGACCCAGTACTTC.

This clonotype was observed many times. This rearrangement joins TRBV7-2 to TRBJ2-7, with TRBD2 as a possible D gene (6 bases). V was clipped by 2 bases and J by 6 bases, with 8 bases between them. The CDR3 sequence is 12 residues long. Germline V CDR1 and CDR2: SGHTA, FQGNSA. CDR3 loop: CASSLIGGEQYF. The DNA for the CDR3 is TGTGCCAGCAGCTTAATCGGGGGCGAGCAGTACTTC.

This clonotype was observed many times. The V and J genes are TRBV20-1 and TRBJ2-2; 8 bases line up with TRBD1. CDR3 size: 14 residues. Trimming at V came to 6 bases and at J to 2 bases, leaving 5 bases not matched to a gene. The germline CDR1 and CDR2 sequences are DFQATT and SNEGSKA (reference sequence). CDR3: CSAPAGGNTGELFF. The CDR3, as DNA: TGCAGTGCCCCGGCAGGGGGCAACACCGGGGAGCTGTTTTTT.

This chain's CDR3 is CASSSPGQGAYEQYV. The CDR3 region has the DNA TGTGCCAGCAGTTCGCCGGGACAGGGTGCCTACGAGCAGTACGTC. V gene TRBV28 combines with J gene TRBJ2-7; 9 positions agree with TRBD1. Germline loops: CDR1 MDHEN, CDR2 SYDVKM. This CDR3 has 15 residues. Losses at the gene ends were 4 bases for V and 2 bases for J; bases not matched to a gene: 6.

This clonotype was counted many times. The rearrangement joins TRBV29-1 to TRBJ2-3, with a possible D match to TRBD2 (6 bases). Germline assignment: CDR1 SQVTM and CDR2 ANQGSEA. The CDR3 spans 15 residues. V was clipped by 0 bases and J by 2 bases, with 12 bases between them. The CDR3 DNA reads TGCAGCGTTGAAGAGCGACGGGGGACCACAGATACGCAGTATTTT. This gives the protein CSVEERRGTTDTQYF.